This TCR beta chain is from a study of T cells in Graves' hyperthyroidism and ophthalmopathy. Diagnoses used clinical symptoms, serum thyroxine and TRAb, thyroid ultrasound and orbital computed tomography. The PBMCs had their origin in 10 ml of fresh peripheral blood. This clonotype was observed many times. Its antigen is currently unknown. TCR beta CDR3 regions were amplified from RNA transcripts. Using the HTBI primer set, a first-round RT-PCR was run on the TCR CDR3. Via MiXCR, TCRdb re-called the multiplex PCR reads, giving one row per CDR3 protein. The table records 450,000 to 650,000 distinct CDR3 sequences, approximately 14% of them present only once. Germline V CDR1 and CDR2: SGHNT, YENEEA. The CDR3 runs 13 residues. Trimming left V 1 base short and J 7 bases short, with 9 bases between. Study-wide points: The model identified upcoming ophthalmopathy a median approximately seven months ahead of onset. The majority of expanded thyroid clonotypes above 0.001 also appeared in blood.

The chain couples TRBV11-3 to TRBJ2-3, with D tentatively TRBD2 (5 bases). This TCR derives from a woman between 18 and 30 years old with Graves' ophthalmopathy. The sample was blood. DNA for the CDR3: TGTGCCAGCAGCTTAGGTCGGGAAAATACGCAGTATTTT. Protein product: CASSLGRENTQYF.